What follows describes a single T cell receptor (beta chain). Other DNA sequences of this sample code for an identical CDR3. The PCR used 60 Vbeta and 13 Jbeta primers. This table comes from immunoSEQ multiplex PCR, and its TCRdb copy is limited to in-frame clones, with some not included. The table shows some 180,000 clones, with approximately 80% occurring only once. The data belong to a study of cytomegalovirus exposure and HLA in healthy donors. CDR1 LGHNA and CDR2 YSLEER come from the germline V gene. V dropped 0 bases and J dropped 3 bases, with 13 bases sitting between them. The CDR3 contains 16 residues.

J is TRBJ2-3 and V is TRBV4-3; the D gene is possibly TRBD2 (6 bases). Sequenced: PBMCs. The sequence derives from a woman younger than 35 in good health and CMV-seronegative. The CDR3 loop is CASSQEGGGRTDTQYF. Written as DNA, the CDR3 is TGCGCCAGCAGCCAAGAGGGGGGTGGGAGGACAGATACGCAGTATTTT.